This T cell receptor (beta chain) was sequenced during a study of blood T cell repertoires in COVID-19. Per the original methods: Estimation of nucleated cell counts was performed using reference gene primer amplification. The protocol was immunoSEQ multiplex PCR, while the TCRdb copy is restricted to in-frame clones and leaves out a portion. D and trimming come from the DNA, and the V and J calls and clone size come from that table. The sample includes roughly 130,000 clones, under 85% of them seen just once. The CDR3 totals 14 residues. Looked up from germline, CDR1 is LNHDA and CDR2 is SQIVND (reference sequence). V lost 10 bases, J lost 3 bases, and 15 bases lay in between.

This chain uses TRBV19 with TRBJ1-4; maybe TRBD1 (6 bases). Sample: peripheral blood. The source is a middle-aged man with active or convalescent COVID-19. The CDR3 loop reads CATRTEQANEKLFF. CDR3 nucleotide sequence: TGTGCCACGAGGACAGAGCAGGCTAATGAAAAACTGTTTTTT.